This TCR beta chain emerged from a study of cytotoxic CD8 clonotypes in ibrutinib-treated CLL. Study in general: For this cohort, patients were ten to twelve relapsed/refractory and about 14 treatment-naive, while under 18 were IGHV unmutated. Study-level findings and limits: Clonality increased at ibrutinib response, then returned toward baseline at progression. The study sampled sustained-remission and progressing patients at different times.

This clone was counted once. Its antigen is not identified. TCRdb's copy holds only in-frame clones and misses some; the assay was immunoSEQ multiplex PCR. The sample includes some 43,000 clones, approximately 69% of them seen just once. This CDR3 contains 12 residues. Germline V CDR1 and CDR2: SQVTM, ANQGSEA. Trimming took 6 bases from V and 1 from J, leaving 10 bases between them. This chain uses TRBV29-1 with TRBJ2-7, with D perhaps assigned TRBD1 or TRBD2 (5 bases each). The sequence derives from a human donor with chronic lymphocytic leukemia. The specimen was PBMCs, collected after 12 months of ibrutinib treatment. CDR3 nucleotide sequence: TGCAGCGTCGGGGACGATTCCTACGAGCAGTACTTC. Protein product: CSVGDDSYEQYF.